This entry concerns a single TCR beta chain. Its specific antigen is unknown. No per-base quality is available; no much larger clone lies one base away. Participants in the prospective study were enrolled through a virtual design, were aged about 18 to 100 years, and lived in 24 United States geographic areas. To assign participants to cohorts, the prospective study relied on clinical history that participants themselves reported in a screening survey and a study questionnaire. Recovered participants in ImmuneRACE Cohort 3 were defined by two consecutive negative NP/OP PCR tests, clearance by a healthcare professional, or resolution of symptoms. Each participant in the prospective study had whole blood, serum and a nasopharyngeal or oropharyngeal swab collected by mobile phlebotomists. Additional blood draws and questionnaires over an approximately 2-month period could optionally be provided by prospective study participants. Before DNA extraction, blood samples from the prospective study were shipped at room temperature or frozen.

The data were taken from a study of blood T cell repertoires in COVID-19 (dated by TCRdb to about 2020). With respect to the entire study: Samples from collaborators originated in the United States, Italy and Spain and spanned both the acute and convalescent phases of COVID-19. The material from the prospective study consisted of cDNA or gDNA derived from T cells, B-cell-depleted T cells, or PBMCs. Subjects who had been exposed to COVID-19, were actively infected with it, or had recovered from it provided the deeply sampled blood TCRbeta repertoires that made up the dataset. A freely available public database, intended as a resource for researchers studying the immune response to SARS-CoV-2, is where the repertoires were released. Samples came from the ongoing ImmuneRACE study (first 160 participants) plus 1,254 subjects from 6 global collaborators. Nearly every sample came with metadata listing a de-identified subject ID, COVID-19 status, age in years and sex. Where HLA class I and class II types were available, the types were taken from metadata supplied by the sample provider, not from assay-based typing. The paper as a whole reports these results and caveats: How much clinical and demographic metadata was included differed by source and by participant, and the metadata was provided uncurated.

Including cysteine and phenylalanine, the CDR3 has 12 amino acids. Only CDR3 DNA remains: 36 bases, in frame from the first base. Trimming removed 2 bases from V and 14 bases from J, leaving 15 bases between the germline ends. In the germline V gene (reference sequence), CDR1 corresponds to SEHNR and CDR2 to FQNEAQ. The immunoSEQ Assay, a bias-controlled multiplex PCR, was used to amplify TCRbeta CDR3 regions from genomic DNA. The study's own analysis went as follows. The number of nucleated cells in each sample was estimated by amplification of reference gene primers within the assay. To quantify the absolute abundance of each unique TCRbeta CDR3 rearrangement, sequence reads were collapsed and filtered. For each sample, productive Simpson clonality was calculated as the square root of Simpson's diversity index over productive rearrangements. The source is immuneACCESS, and TCRdb retained only in-frame sequences with V and J called. Part of the clones is not carried over; for the studies checked, unresolved V genes explain less than half of this, and the remainder is unexplained. D and trimming come from the DNA, and the V and J calls and clone size come from that table. This sample has around 58,000 clones in its table, and 88% of those were observed once. Clones ranked in the top ten supply about a tenth of the sample.

The material sequenced was PBMCs or T cells enriched from blood (not recorded which). The sequence derives from a woman in her thirties or forties who had recovered from COVID-19. The chain links TRBV7-9 with TRBJ1-2, with an unclear D gene assignment. The CDR3 has the sequence CASSLYTGSGTF. The bases are TGTGCCAGCAGCTTATATACCGGGAGCGGGACCTTC.